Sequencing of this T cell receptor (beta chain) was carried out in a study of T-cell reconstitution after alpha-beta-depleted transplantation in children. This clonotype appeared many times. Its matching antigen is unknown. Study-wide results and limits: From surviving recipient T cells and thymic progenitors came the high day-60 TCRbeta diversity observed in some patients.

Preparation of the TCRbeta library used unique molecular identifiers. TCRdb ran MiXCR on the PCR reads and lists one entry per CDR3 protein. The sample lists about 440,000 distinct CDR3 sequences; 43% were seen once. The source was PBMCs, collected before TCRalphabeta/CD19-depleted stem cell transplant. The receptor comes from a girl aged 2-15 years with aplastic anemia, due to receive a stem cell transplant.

The CDR3 DNA reads as TGTGCCAGCATGCCAGGGGGGTCGGATACGCAGTATTTT. It translates to CASMPGGSDTQYF. The V and J genes are TRBV6-1 and TRBJ2-3; TRBD1 is a possible D gene (7 bases). The CDR3 totals 13 residues. Germline values: CDR1 MNHNS, CDR2 SASEGT. The V end lost 7 bases, the J end lost 6 bases, and 14 bases lay between the germline ends.